These 12 T cell receptor beta chains were all obtained from the same sample, sequenced in a study of cytomegalovirus exposure and HLA in healthy donors. Here immunoSEQ multiplex PCR was the method, and the copy in TCRdb shows in-frame clones only, minus some. The sample consists of about 110,000 clones, 70% to 90% of them appearing once. The sample was PBMCs. All receptors derive from a woman between 18 and 29 years old in good health and CMV-seropositive.

The chain recombines TRBV7-9 with TRBJ1-1; 8 bases fit TRBD1. Germline V gives CDR1 SEHNR, CDR2 FQNEAQ (reference sequence). CDR3 size: 18 residues. V lost 5 bases, J lost 4 bases, and 18 bases stayed unmatched. CDR3 nucleotides: TGTGCCAGCAGCCGAGTCCCCACAGGGGGAAGTAGGTCCACTGAAGCTTTCTTT. It translates to CASSRVPTGGSRSTEAFF.

This clone has just one count. The rearrangement joins TRBV19 to TRBJ1-1; a weak D match, TRBD1 (6 bases). This CDR3 has 12 amino acids. Trimming took off 4 bases at V and 8 bases at J, with 11 bases between the two ends. Germline values: CDR1 LNHDA, CDR2 SQIVND (reference sequence). The CDR3 region has the DNA TGTGCCAGTAGTACTACCACAGGGGAAGCTTTCTTT. Its translation: CASSTTTGEAFF.

The chain has TRBV27 and TRBJ2-1, with D perhaps matching TRBD1 (6 bases). V gave up 3 bases and J gave up 7 bases, with 10 bases separating them. This CDR3 spans 13 amino acids. Germline loops: CDR1 MNHEY, CDR2 SMNVEV (reference sequence). The DNA for the CDR3 is TGTGCCAGCAGTTTTGACAGGAAAAATGAGCAGTTCTTC. It codes for CASSFDRKNEQFF.

The chain uses TRBV10-3 and TRBJ2-5; TRBD2 matches at 7 bases. The CDR3 has 15 amino acids. From germline, CDR1 is ENHRY and CDR2 SYGVKD. J lost 3 bases, V lost 4 bases, and 8 bases had no gene match. CDR3 sequence (DNA): TGTGCCATCAGTGCAGGGAGGGCGGAAAAAGAGACCCAGTACTTC. As protein: CAISAGRAEKETQYF.

The chain couples TRBV27 to TRBJ2-1; D is unresolved. Germline CDR1 and CDR2: MNHEY and SMNVEV (reference sequence). The CDR3 is 14 residues long. V shed 5 bases and J shed 6 bases, with 14 bases lying between them. The CDR3 coding sequence is TGTGCCAGCAGTCTCCTCGGCGGCGCCAATGAGCAGTTCTTC. Translation gives CASSLLGGANEQFF.

The chain has TRBV10-2 and TRBJ2-2; TRBD2 matches 11 bases. The CDR3 runs to 20 residues. The germline V gene has CDR1 WSHSY and CDR2 SAAADI. The V gene end was trimmed by 0 bases and the J gene end by 3 bases; junction bases not matched to a gene: 12. CDR3 region: CASSESRLLAGGLYTGELFF. The DNA for the CDR3 is TGCGCCAGCAGTGAGTCGAGGCTGCTAGCGGGGGGCCTCTACACCGGGGAGCTGTTTTTT.

This chain joins TRBV18 and TRBJ2-5; 7 positions agree with TRBD1. Trimming removed 5 bases from V and 5 bases from J; junction bases left unmatched: 8. The CDR3 has 14 residues. Germline CDR1 and CDR2: KGHSH and LQKENI. CDR3 protein: CASSETGRAETQYF. CDR3 coding DNA: TGTGCCAGCTCAGAGACAGGGCGAGCGGAGACCCAGTACTTC.

Points on this clone: Being one base from a much bigger clone, this may be a read error. This chain links TRBV30 with TRBJ1-5; TRBD1 might be the D (5 bases). V gave up 2 bases and J gave up 2 bases, with 7 bases separating them. The germline V gene has CDR1 GTSNPN and CDR2 SVGIG (reference sequence). The CDR3 covers 13 residues. CDR3 amino acids: CAWSLQGNQPQHF. CDR3 DNA sequence: TGTGCCTGGAGTTTACAGGGCAATCAGCCCCAGCATTTT.

The V gene is TRBV6-7, the J gene TRBJ1-1, with a possible D match to TRBD1 (6 bases). TRBV6-7 is given ORF status, its function remaining uncertain. The CDR3 has 14 amino acids. The ends were cut back, 8 bases at V and 4 bases at J, with 17 bases in the middle. CDR3 nucleotide sequence: TGTGCCAGCCCGACAGGTCTAACGATCACTGAAGCTTTCTTT. It specifies CASPTGLTITEAFF.

The genes are TRBV9 and TRBJ2-7, with 8 positions matching TRBD2. The trim removed 3 bases at V and 3 bases at J, leaving 14 bases unmatched. The germline V gene encodes CDR1 SGDLS and CDR2 YYNGEE. CDR3 size: 17 residues. The DNA of the CDR3 is TGTGCCAGCAGCGAGGCCCCCTTGGCGGGGGGAGTCTACGAGCAGTACTTC. Translating it yields CASSEAPLAGGVYEQYF. Based on the CDR3 plus reference TRBV9 and TRBJ2-7, the full variable domain is DSGVTQTPKHLITATGQRVTLRCSPRSGDLSVYWYQQSLDQGLQFLIQYYNGEERAKGNILERFSAQQFPDLHSELNLSSLELGDSALYFCASSEAPLAGGVYEQYFGPGTRLTVT.

The V gene is TRBV4-1, the J gene TRBJ2-2, with 13 bases aligning to TRBD2. This CDR3 has 17 residues. Losses at the gene ends were 4 bases for V and 6 bases for J; bases not matched to a gene: 8. Germline V CDR1 and CDR2: MGHRA, YSYEKL. In nucleotides, the CDR3 is TGCGCCAGCAGCCCCCTCCAACTAGCGGGGGGGCCCGGGGAGCTGTTTTTT. Translated, it gives CASSPLQLAGGPGELFF.

The V call is TRBV11-1, the J call TRBJ1-1; tentatively, D is TRBD1 (5 bases). The ends were cut back, 1 base at V and 1 base at J, with 7 bases in the middle. In germline, CDR1 is SGHAT, CDR2 FQDESV (reference sequence). The CDR3 loop spans 14 amino acids. The CDR3 loop reads CASSLGTKNTEAFF. DNA for the CDR3: TGTGCCAGCAGCTTAGGGACAAAGAACACTGAAGCTTTCTTT.